A selection of T cell receptor beta chains follows, all from one sample in a study of identical twins. Using its own MiXCR run on the 5' RACE reads, TCRdb lists one record per CDR3 protein. The sample carries around 530,000 distinct CDR3 sequences, roughly 15% recorded once. The sample was also linked to a second study, of yellow fever vaccine responses in identical twins.

Sequencing input: CD4+ T cells sorted from blood. Every receptor here comes from a woman younger than 30 in good health. The CDR3 runs from the conserved cysteine through the conserved F or W. Each record gives: J gene, D gene, clone size, V gene, CDR3 DNA, CDR3 protein. A D gene is named only where the DNA matches it firmly. The size of a clone is reported for some rows only, either as once, few or many, or as a class for expanded clones.

TRBJ2-1,.,.,TRBV4-1,TGCGCCAGCAGCCAAGATCCGTCGGCGGGATTCTCCTACAATGAGCAGTTCTTC,CASSQDPSAGFSYNEQFF
TRBJ1-2,.,few,TRBV28,TGTGCCAGCAGTTTTAGTTCTGAGTGGAACGGGGGCTATGGCTACACCTTC,CASSFSSEWNGGYGYTF
TRBJ2-1,.,.,TRBV5-1,TGCGCCAGCAGCGGAACCTACAGGAAACGGGAACAGTTCTACAATGAGCAGTTCTTC,CASSGTYRKREQFYNEQFF
TRBJ1-2,.,.,TRBV7-9,TGTGCCAGCAGCCGGGAGGGGCCAGCCGTCTATGGCTACACCTTC,CASSREGPAVYGYTF
TRBJ2-2,.,many,TRBV7-2,TGTGCCAGCAGCCCCCCACCTTTTGGCGGGGAGCTGTTTTTT,CASSPPPFGGELFF
TRBJ2-7,TRBD2,.,TRBV20-1,TGCAGTGCTAGACCACCCGGGACTAGCTTAATCGAGCAGTACTTC,CSARPPGTSLIEQYF
TRBJ2-4,.,.,TRBV7-9,TGTGCCAGCAGCCCCTTTCCAGGGACCGTAGCCAAAAACATTCAGTACTTC,CASSPFPGTVAKNIQYF
TRBJ1-5,.,many,TRBV27,TGTGCCAGCAGTTTTCGGGGACCTACTCGTGCGCCCCAGCATTTT,CASSFRGPTRAPQHF
TRBJ2-7,.,few,TRBV18,TGTGCCAGCTCAACCTGGGACATACCCTACGAGCAGTACTTC,CASSTWDIPYEQYF
TRBJ2-3,.,few,TRBV12-3/TRBV12-4,TGTGCCAGCAGTCCAGGGGGGAACACGCAGTATTTT,CASSPGGNTQYF
TRBJ2-3,TRBD2,few,TRBV7-9,TGTGCCAGCAGCTTACCCGGACTAGCGAAGGGCAATACGCAGTATTTT,CASSLPGLAKGNTQYF
TRBJ2-7,TRBD2,few,TRBV4-2,TGTGCCAGCAGCCAAGAGAGCGGGAGAACCTACGAGCAGTACTTC,CASSQESGRTYEQYF
TRBJ1-1,.,.,TRBV28,TGTGCCAGCAAGGCGGCCGACGCTGAAGCTTTCTTT,CASKAADAEAFF
TRBJ2-1,.,few,TRBV2,TGTGCCAGCAGCGCACTAGCTAATGAGCAGTTCTTC,CASSALANEQFF
TRBJ2-7,TRBD1,.,TRBV7-8,TGTGCCAGCAGTCAAGACAGGGTGGGATTTTACGAGCAGTACTTC,CASSQDRVGFYEQYF
TRBJ2-1,TRBD2,few,TRBV27,TGTGCCAGCAGTTTATTAGCGGGAGTTTTACGTAGTGAGCAGTTCTTC,CASSLLAGVLRSEQFF
TRBJ2-5,.,few,TRBV20-1,TGCAGTGCCCCCCCGGCGGGGCAAGAGACCCAGTACTTC,CSAPPAGQETQYF
TRBJ1-1,TRBD1,.,TRBV10-3,TGTGCCATCAGTCCTGAGGGGGCCAACACTGAAGCTTTCTTT,CAISPEGANTEAFF
TRBJ2-1,TRBD2,few,TRBV20-1,TGCAGTGCTAGAGTAGGCGGGGGAACCTACAATGAGCAGTTCTTC,CSARVGGGTYNEQFF
TRBJ2-5,.,few,TRBV20-1,TGCAGTGCTAGAGAACAGGGAAGGTGGGAGACCCAGTACTTC,CSAREQGRWETQYF
TRBJ1-6,.,few,TRBV7-9,TGTGCCAGCAGCTCCATCCAGGGAAATAATTCACCCCTCCACTTT,CASSSIQGNNSPLHF
TRBJ1-3,.,few,TRBV12-3/TRBV12-4,TGTGCCTCCCAGGAGGGGGTAACCATATATTTT,CASQEGVTIYF
TRBJ2-1,TRBD2,.,TRBV10-3,TGTGCCACCGACCGTGCGGCGGGAGGTAGTACCAATGAGCAGTTCTTC,CATDRAAGGSTNEQFF
TRBJ2-5,TRBD2,many,TRBV3-1,TGTGCCAGCAGCCAGGGGACTAGCGGGGTAAAGACCCAGTACTTC,CASSQGTSGVKTQYF
TRBJ2-1,TRBD1,few,TRBV12-3/TRBV12-4,TGTGCCAGCAGTTTAGCGGACAGGGATAATTATGAGCAGTTCTTC,CASSLADRDNYEQFF
TRBJ2-2,TRBD1,many,TRBV4-1,TGCGCCAGCAGCAAGGACAGGGCCCTAAACACCGGGGAGCTGTTTTTT,CASSKDRALNTGELFF
TRBJ2-6,.,.,TRBV5-6,TGTGCCAGCAGCTTGGGTCCCTCTGGGGCCAACGTCCTGACTTTC,CASSLGPSGANVLTF
TRBJ2-2,TRBD2,.,TRBV7-9,TGTGCCAGCAGCAAAAGGCGGGGACTAGCAAGGACCGGGGAGCTGTTTTTT,CASSKRRGLARTGELFF
TRBJ1-1,.,few,TRBV7-9,TGTGCCAGCAGCTTAGAAACACTGAACACTGAAGCTTTCTTT,CASSLETLNTEAFF
TRBJ1-2,.,.,TRBV6-1,TGTGCCAGCAGTGCACAACTCTATGGCTACACCTTC,CASSAQLYGYTF
TRBJ2-5,TRBD2,few,TRBV5-1,TGCGCCAGCAGCTTGGAGACTAGCGGGACCCAAAGAACGTACCAAGAGACCCAGTACTTC,CASSLETSGTQRTYQETQYF
TRBJ2-2,TRBD2,.,TRBV3-1,TGTGCCAGCAGCCAAGGGGGCGGGAGTATTCCCGGGGAGCTGTTTTTT,CASSQGGGSIPGELFF
TRBJ2-1,TRBD1,many,TRBV5-1,TGCGCCAGCAGCTTGGCTTTGACGGGACAGGGCTCCAATGAGCAGTTCTTC,CASSLALTGQGSNEQFF
TRBJ2-6,.,few,TRBV11-2,TGTGCCAGCAGCTTCTGGGGGGATGGGGCCAACGTCCTGACTTTC,CASSFWGDGANVLTF
TRBJ2-1,TRBD2,.,TRBV7-6,TGTGCCAGCAGCTTAGCTAGCGGGAGGTTCTCCTACAATGAGCAGTTCTTC,CASSLASGRFSYNEQFF
TRBJ2-4,.,.,TRBV29-1,TGCAGCATTTTAGGGGACACTCTGCAGAACATTCAGTACTTC,CSILGDTLQNIQYF
TRBJ2-2,.,.,TRBV5-1,TGCGCCAGCAGCTTGTCCCCGGACACTTCGAACACCGGGGAGCTGTTTTTT,CASSLSPDTSNTGELFF
TRBJ1-6,.,few,TRBV2,TGTGCCAGCAGTGAAGAGCACGGATATAATTCACCCCTCCACTTT,CASSEEHGYNSPLHF
TRBJ1-1,.,.,TRBV9,TGTGCCAGCAGCGTAGGACTCATGAACACTGAAGCTTTCTTT,CASSVGLMNTEAFF
TRBJ2-2,.,few,TRBV5-1,TGCGCCAGCAGCTTGACAGGGAGTGACACCGGGGAGCTGTTTTTT,CASSLTGSDTGELFF
TRBJ2-2,.,many,TRBV12-3/TRBV12-4,TGTGCCAGCAGGAACCCGGTCGGGGAGCTGTTTTTT,CASRNPVGELFF
TRBJ2-7,.,few,TRBV6-1,TGTGCCAGCAGTGAGACAATTCCCAAATACGAGCAGTACTTC,CASSETIPKYEQYF
TRBJ2-3,TRBD2,few,TRBV5-1,TGCGCCAGCAGACATCTAGCGGGGCCCTCAGATACGCAGTATTTT,CASRHLAGPSDTQYF
TRBJ2-1,.,.,TRBV7-9,TGTGCCAGCAGCTTAGCGGCGGAGGGGGGTGAGCAGTTCTTC,CASSLAAEGGEQFF
TRBJ2-1,.,.,TRBV7-6,TGTGCCAGCAGTTCTCTACTATTAGGGCACAATGAGCAGTTCTTC,CASSSLLLGHNEQFF
TRBJ1-5,.,few,TRBV2,TGTGCCAGCAGTGACGATTATAGCAATCAGCCCCAGCATTTT,CASSDDYSNQPQHF
TRBJ2-5,TRBD1,many,TRBV12-3/TRBV12-4,TGTGCCAGCAGCCGGGACAGGGGAGAGACCCAGTACTTC,CASSRDRGETQYF
TRBJ2-1,TRBD2,few,TRBV6-5,TGTGCCAGCAGTTACTCGAGGCTAGCGGGAGGGGGTGAGCAGTTCTTC,CASSYSRLAGGGEQFF
TRBJ2-2,.,.,TRBV7-9,TGTGCCAGCACCGAAGCCGGGGAGCTGTTTTTT,CASTEAGELFF
TRBJ1-3,.,many,TRBV6-5,TGTGCCAGCAGTTACGACCGGCGGAAGTCTGGAAACACCATATATTTT,CASSYDRRKSGNTIYF
TRBJ2-1,TRBD2,.,TRBV5-1,TGCGCCAGCAGCCCACGGCTAGCGGGACGATCCAATGAGCAGTTCTTC,CASSPRLAGRSNEQFF
TRBJ2-7,TRBD1,.,TRBV5-1,TGCGCCAGCAGCTTGGAGGGACAGCAGTACGAGCAGTACTTC,CASSLEGQQYEQYF